The clone carrying this T cell receptor beta chain was found many times. Its matching antigen is unknown. This entry is derived from a study of human T cells and chemical hapten exposure. At the level of the study: There were per-sample TCR yield variations, arising mainly from small pooled library volume differences. General study results and limits: Among TCRs, those above 1 in 1000 frequency were unaffected by DPC sensitization.

Unique molecular identifiers were linked by the library to individual cDNA molecules. Original data processing: Between 23,224 and 690,600 TCRs appeared in each sample, and the median stood at about 100,000. MiXCR, applied by TCRdb to the RACE reads, yields one record per CDR3 protein. What appears here as the V and J calls and clone size reflects TCRdb's work, not the paper's. The sample includes 45,000 or so distinct CDR3 sequences, roughly 4.1% of them seen just once. As for time point: healthy volunteer bleed at 2 weeks. Unseparated into fractions, whole blood served as the source from which total RNA was extracted. Germline V gives CDR1 SNHLY, CDR2 FYNNEI. Trimming took off 7 bases at V and 0 bases at J, with 15 bases between the two ends. CDR3 length: 15 amino acids.

Sequencing was done on a sample of whole blood. This sequence joins TRBV2 and TRBJ1-1, with D perhaps TRBD1 (6 bases). This sequence originates from a human donor in good health. Some clones in this sample may be carry-over from other donors' samples. CDR3 sequence reads: CASKPREGVNTEAFF. The CDR3 coding sequence is TGTGCCAGCAAACCCCGTGAGGGGGTGAACACTGAAGCTTTCTTT. Using reference TRBV2 and TRBJ1-1 for the parts outside the CDR3, the full variable domain is EPEVTQTPSHQVTQMGQEVILRCVPISNHLYFYWYRQILGQKVEFLVSFYNNEISEKSEIFDDQFSVERPDGSNFTLKIRSTKLEDSAMYFCASKPREGVNTEAFFGQGTRLTVV.